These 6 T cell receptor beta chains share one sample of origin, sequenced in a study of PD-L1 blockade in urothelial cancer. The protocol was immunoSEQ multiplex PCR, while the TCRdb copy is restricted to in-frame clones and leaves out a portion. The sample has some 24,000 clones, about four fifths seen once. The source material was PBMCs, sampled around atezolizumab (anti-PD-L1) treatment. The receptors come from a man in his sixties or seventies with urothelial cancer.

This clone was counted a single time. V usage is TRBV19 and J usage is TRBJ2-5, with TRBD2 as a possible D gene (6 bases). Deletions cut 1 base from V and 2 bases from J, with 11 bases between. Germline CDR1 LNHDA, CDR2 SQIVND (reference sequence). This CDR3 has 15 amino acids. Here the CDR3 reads CASSIGGSGQETQYF. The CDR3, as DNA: TGTGCCAGTAGTATAGGGGGTAGCGGACAAGAGACCCAGTACTTC.

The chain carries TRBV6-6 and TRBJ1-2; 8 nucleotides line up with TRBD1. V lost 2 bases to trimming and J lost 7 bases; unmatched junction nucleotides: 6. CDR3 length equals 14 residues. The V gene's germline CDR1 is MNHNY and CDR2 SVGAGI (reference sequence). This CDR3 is CASSYPTGGSGYTF. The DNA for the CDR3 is TGTGCCAGCAGTTACCCCACAGGGGGTAGTGGCTACACCTTC.

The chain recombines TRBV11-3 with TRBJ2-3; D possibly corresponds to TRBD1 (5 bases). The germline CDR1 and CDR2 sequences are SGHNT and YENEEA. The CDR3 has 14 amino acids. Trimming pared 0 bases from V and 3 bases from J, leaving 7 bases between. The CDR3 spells CASSLDPGTDTQYF. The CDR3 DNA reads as TGTGCCAGCAGCTTAGATCCAGGGACAGATACGCAGTATTTT.

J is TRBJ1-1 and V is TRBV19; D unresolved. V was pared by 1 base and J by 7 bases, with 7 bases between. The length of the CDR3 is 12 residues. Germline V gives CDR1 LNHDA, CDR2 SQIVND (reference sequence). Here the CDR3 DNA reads TGTGCCAGTAGTATAGTCGGGATTGAAGCTTTCTTT. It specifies CASSIVGIEAFF.

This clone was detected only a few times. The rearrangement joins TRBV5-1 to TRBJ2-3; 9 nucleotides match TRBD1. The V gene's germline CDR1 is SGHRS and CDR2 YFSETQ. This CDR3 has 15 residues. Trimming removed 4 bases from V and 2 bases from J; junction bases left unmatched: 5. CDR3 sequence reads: CASSQTGGDTDTQYF. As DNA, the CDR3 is TGCGCCAGCAGCCAGACAGGGGGTGACACAGATACGCAGTATTTT.

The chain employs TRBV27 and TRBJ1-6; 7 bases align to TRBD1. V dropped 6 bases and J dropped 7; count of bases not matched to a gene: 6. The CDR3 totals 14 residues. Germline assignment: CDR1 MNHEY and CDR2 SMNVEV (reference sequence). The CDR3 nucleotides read TGTGCCAGCAGAGGGACAGCCCCGAATTCACCCCTCCACTTT. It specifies CASRGTAPNSPLHF.